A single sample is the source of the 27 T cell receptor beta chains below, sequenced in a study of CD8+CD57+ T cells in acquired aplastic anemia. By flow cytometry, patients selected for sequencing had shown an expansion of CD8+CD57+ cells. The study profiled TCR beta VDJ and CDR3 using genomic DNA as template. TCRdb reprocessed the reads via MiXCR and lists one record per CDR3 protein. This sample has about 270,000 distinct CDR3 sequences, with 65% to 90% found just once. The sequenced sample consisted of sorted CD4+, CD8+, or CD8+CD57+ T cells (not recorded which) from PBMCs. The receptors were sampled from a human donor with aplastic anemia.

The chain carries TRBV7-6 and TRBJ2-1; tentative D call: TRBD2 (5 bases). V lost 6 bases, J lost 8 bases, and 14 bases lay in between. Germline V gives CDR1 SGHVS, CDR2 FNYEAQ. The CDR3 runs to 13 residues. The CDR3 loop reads CASSSDGIHEQFF. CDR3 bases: TGTGCCAGCAGTTCAGACGGGATCCATGAGCAGTTCTTC.

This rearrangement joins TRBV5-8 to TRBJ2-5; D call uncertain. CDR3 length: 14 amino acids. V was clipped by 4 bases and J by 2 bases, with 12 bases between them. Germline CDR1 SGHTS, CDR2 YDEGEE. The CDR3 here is CASSQEPKQETQYF. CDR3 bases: TGTGCCAGCAGCCAAGAACCAAAGCAAGAGACCCAGTACTTC.

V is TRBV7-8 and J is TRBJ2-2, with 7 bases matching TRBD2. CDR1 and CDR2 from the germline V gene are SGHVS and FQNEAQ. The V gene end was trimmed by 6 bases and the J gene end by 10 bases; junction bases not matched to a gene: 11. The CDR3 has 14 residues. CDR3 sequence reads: CASSLTSAPEELFF. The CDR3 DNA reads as TGTGCCAGCAGTTTAACTAGCGCACCCGAGGAGCTGTTTTTT. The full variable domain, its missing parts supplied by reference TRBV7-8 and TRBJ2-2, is GAGVSQSPRYKVAKRGQDVALRCDPISGHVSLFWYQQALGQGPEFLTYFQNEAQLDKSGLPSDRFFAERPEGSVSTLKIQRTQQEDSAVYLCASSLTSAPEELFFGEGSRLTVL.

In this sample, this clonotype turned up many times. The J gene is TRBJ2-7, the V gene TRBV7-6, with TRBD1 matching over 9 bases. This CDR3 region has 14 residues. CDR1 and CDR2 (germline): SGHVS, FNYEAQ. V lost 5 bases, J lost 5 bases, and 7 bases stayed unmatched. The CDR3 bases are TGTGCCAGCAGCCACCGGGACAGGGTCGACGAGCAGTACTTC. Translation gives CASSHRDRVDEQYF.

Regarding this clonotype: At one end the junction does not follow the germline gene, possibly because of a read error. This chain's CDR3 is CASSVAGASDTSHLHF. The CDR3 nucleotides read TGTGCCAGCAGCGTAGCGGGAGCCTCCGATACTTCACATCTCCACTTT. J is TRBJ1-6 and V is TRBV7-8; D is unresolved. This CDR3 spans 16 amino acids. The germline V gene encodes CDR1 SGHVS and CDR2 FQNEAQ.

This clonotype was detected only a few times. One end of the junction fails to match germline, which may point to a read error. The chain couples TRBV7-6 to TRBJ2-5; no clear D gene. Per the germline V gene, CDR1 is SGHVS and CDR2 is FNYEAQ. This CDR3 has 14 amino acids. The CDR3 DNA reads TGTGCCAGCAGCTTGGGGTCCTATCATTCGACCCTGTACTTC. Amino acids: CASSLGSYHSTLYF.

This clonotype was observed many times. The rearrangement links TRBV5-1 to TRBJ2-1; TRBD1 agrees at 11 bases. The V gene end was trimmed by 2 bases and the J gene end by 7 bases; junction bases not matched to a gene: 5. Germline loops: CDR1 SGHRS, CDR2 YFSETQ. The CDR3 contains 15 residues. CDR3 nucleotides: TGCGCCAGCAGCTTCGGACAGGGGGCTGGAAATGAGCAGTTCTTC. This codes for CASSFGQGAGNEQFF. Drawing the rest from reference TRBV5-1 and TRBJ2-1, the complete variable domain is KAGVTQTPRYLIKTRGQQVTLSCSPISGHRSVSWYQQTPGQGLQFLFEYFSETQRNKGNFPGRFSGRQFSNSRSEMNVSTLELGDSALYLCASSFGQGAGNEQFFGPGTRLTVL.

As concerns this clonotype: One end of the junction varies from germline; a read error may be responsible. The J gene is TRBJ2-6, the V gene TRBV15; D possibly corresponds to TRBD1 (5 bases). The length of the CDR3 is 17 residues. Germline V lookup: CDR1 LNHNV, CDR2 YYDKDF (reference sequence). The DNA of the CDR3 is TGTGCCACCAGCAGAGAGAGGACACACAGTGGCGCCAACATCCTGACTTTC. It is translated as CATSRERTHSGANILTF.

The CDR3 region is CASSLTRGGGSDEQFF. Written as DNA, the CDR3 is TGTGCCAGCAGCTTGACAAGGGGCGGGGGGAGCGATGAGCAGTTCTTC. The chain carries TRBV11-3 and TRBJ2-1, with 8 positions matching TRBD2. The CDR3 covers 16 residues. Trimming removed 3 bases from V and 8 bases from J; junction bases left unmatched: 12. Looked up from germline, CDR1 is SGHNT and CDR2 is YENEEA. Full variable domain (missing parts from reference TRBV11-3 and TRBJ2-1): EAGVVQSPRYKIIEKKQPVAFWCNPISGHNTLYWYLQNLGQGPELLIRYENEEAVDDSQLPKDRFSAERLKGVDSTLKIQPAELGDSAVYLCASSLTRGGGSDEQFFGPGTRLTVL.

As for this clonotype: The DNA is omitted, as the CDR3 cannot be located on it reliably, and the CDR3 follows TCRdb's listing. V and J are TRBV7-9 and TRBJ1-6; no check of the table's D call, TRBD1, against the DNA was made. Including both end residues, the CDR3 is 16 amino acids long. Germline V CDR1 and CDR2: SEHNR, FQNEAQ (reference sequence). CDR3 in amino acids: CASSLVAGELFFGLHF.

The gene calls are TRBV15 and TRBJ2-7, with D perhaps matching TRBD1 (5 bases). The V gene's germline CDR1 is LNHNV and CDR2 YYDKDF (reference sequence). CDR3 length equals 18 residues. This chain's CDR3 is CASSFHPDQTALSYGQYV. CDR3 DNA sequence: TGTGCCAGCAGCTTTCATCCAGACCAGACAGCCCTTTCCTACGGGCAATACGTC.

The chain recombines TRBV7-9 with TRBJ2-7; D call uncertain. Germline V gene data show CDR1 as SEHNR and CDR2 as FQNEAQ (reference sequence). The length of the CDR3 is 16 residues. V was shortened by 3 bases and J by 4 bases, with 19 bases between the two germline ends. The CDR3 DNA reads TGTGCCAGCAGCTTGGCTGCGGAGCAGATGAGGTACGAGCAGTACTTC. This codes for CASSLAAEQMRYEQYF.

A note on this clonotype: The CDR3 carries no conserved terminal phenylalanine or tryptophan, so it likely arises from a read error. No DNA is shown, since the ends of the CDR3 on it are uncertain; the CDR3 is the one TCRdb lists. CDR3 region: CASSLDFFGRGAVWGH. The rearrangement links TRBV2 to TRBJ2-7; the DNA was not compared with TRBD1, the D call given in the table. From germline, CDR1 is SNHLY and CDR2 FYNNEI. The CDR3 has 16 amino acids, counting both end residues.

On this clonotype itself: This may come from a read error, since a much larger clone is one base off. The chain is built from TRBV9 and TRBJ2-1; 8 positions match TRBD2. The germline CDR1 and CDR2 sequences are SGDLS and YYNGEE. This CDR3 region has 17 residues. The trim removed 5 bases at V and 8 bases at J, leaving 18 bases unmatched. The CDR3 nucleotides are TGTGCCAGCAGTTACCGGGGGGGCGGAAACGGTCAGGATGAGCAGTTCTTC. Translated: CASSYRGGGNGQDEQFF.

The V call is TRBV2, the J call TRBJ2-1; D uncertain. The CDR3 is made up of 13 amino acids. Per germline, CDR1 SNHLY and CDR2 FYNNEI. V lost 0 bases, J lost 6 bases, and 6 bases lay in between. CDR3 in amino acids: CASSEAYSNEQFF. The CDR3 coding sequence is TGTGCCAGCAGTGAAGCCTATAGCAATGAGCAGTTCTTC.

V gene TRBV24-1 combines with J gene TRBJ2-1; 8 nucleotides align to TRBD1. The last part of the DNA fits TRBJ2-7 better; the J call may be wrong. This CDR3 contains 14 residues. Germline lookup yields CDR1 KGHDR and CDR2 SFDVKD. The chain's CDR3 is CATSDGDRRGRQYF. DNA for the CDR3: TGTGCCACCAGTGATGGGGACAGGCGTGGCAGGCAGTACTTC.

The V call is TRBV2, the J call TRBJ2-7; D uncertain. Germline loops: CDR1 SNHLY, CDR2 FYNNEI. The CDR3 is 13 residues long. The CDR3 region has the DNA TGTGCCAGCAGTGCCTTCGACGGCGACGACACGGAAGTC. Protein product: CASSAFDGDDTEV.

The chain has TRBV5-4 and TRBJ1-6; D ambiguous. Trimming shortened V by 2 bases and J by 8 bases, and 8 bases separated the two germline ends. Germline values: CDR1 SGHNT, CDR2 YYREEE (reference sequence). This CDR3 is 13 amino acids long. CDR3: CASSFTTDSPLHF. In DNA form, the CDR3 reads TGTGCCAGCAGCTTTACTACCGATTCACCCCTCCACTTT.

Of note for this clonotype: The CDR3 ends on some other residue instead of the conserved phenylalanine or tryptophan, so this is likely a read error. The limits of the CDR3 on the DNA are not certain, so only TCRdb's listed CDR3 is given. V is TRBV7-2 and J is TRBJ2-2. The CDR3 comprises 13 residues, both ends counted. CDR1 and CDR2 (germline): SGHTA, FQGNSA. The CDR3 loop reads CASSLAGGGDLCY.

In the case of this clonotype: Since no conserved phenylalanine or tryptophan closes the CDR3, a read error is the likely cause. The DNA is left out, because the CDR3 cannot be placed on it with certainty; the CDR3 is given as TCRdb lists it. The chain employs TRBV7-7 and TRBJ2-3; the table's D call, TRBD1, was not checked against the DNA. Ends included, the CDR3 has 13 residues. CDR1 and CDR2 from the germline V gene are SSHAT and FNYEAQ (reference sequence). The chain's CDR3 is CASSYSYRGSQQY.

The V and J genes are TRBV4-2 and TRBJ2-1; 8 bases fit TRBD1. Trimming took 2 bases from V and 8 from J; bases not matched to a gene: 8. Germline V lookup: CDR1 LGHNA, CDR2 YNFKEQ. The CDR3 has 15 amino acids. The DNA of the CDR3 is TGTGCCAGCAGCCAACGACAGGGGATTGGGGATGAGCAGTTCTTC. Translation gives CASSQRQGIGDEQFF.

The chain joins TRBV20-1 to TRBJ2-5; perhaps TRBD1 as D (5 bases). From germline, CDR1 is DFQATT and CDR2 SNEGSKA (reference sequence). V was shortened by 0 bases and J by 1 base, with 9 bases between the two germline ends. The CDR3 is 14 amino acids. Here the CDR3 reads CSARDSGSQETQYF. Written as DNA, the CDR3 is TGCAGTGCTAGAGATTCAGGGTCCCAAGAGACCCAGTACTTC.

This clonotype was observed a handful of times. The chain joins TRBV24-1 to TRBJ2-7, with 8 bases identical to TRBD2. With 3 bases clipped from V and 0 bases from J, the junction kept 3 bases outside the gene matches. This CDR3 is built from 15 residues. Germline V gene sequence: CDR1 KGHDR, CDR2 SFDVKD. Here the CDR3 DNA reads TGTGCCACCAGTGATCGGACTAGCAGCTCCTACGAGCAGTACTTC. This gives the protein CATSDRTSSSYEQYF.

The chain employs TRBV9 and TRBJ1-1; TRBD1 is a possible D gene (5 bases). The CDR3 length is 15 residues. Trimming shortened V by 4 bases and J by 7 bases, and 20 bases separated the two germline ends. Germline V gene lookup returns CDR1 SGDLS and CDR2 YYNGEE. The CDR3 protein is CASSLGLPGKDEAFF. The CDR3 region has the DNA TGTGCCAGCAGCTTAGGGCTGCCAGGGAAAGATGAAGCTTTCTTT.

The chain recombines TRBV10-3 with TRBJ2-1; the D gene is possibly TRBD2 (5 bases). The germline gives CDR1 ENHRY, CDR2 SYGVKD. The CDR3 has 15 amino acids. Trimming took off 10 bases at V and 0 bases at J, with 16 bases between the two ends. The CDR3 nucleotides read TGTGCCAGCAGCTTTTCTAGCTACTCCTACAATGAGCAGTTCTTC. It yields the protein CASSFSSYSYNEQFF.

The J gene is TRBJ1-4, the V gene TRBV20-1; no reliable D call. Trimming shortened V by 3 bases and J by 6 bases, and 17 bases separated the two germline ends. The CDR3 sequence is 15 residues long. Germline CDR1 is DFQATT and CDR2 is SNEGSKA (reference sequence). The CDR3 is CSASYPAKDDEKLFF. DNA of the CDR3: TGCAGTGCTAGTTATCCCGCGAAGGATGATGAAAAACTGTTTTTT.

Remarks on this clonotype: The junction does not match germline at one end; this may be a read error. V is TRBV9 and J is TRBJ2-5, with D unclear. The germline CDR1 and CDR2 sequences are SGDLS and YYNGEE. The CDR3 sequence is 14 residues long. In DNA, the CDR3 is TGTGCCACCAGCAGAGGCAGCGCGCAAGAGACCGTGTACTTC. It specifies CATSRGSAQETVYF. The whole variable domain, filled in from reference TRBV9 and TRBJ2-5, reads DSGVTQTPKHLITATGQRVTLRCSPRSGDLSVYWYQQSLDQGLQFLIQYYNGEERAKGNILERFSAQQFPDLHSELNLSSLELGDSALYFCATSRGSAQETVYFGPGTRLLVL.